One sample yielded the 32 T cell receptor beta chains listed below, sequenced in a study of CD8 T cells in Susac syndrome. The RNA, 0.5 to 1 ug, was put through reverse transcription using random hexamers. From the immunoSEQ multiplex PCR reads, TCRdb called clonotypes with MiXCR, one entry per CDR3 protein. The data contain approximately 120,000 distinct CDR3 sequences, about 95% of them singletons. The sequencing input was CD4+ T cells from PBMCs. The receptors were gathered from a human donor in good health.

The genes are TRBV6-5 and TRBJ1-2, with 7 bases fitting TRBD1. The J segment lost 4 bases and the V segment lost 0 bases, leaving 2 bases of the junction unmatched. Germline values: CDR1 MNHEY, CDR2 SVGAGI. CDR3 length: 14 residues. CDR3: CASSYSGQPYGYTF. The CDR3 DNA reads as TGTGCCAGCAGTTACTCGGGACAGCCCTATGGCTACACCTTC.

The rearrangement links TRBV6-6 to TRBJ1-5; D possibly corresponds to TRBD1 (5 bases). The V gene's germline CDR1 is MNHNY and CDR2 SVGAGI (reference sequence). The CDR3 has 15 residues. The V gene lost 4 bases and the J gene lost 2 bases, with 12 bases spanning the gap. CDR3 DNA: TGTGCCAGCAGTTCCACCCTAGGGGGCAATCAGCCCCAGCATTTT. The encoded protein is CASSSTLGGNQPQHF.

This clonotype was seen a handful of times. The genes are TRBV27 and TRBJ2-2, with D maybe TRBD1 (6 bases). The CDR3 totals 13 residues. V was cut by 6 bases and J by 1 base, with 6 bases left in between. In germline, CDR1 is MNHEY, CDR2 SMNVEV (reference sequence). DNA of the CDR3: TGTGCCAGCAGGGACAGGAACACCGGGGAGCTGTTTTTT. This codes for CASRDRNTGELFF.

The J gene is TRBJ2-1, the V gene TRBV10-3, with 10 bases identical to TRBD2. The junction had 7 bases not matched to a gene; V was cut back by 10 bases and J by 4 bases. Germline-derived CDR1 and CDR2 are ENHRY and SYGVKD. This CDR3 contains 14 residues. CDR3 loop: CATTSGVTYNEQFF. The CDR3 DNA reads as TGTGCCACAACTAGCGGGGTTACATACAATGAGCAGTTCTTC.

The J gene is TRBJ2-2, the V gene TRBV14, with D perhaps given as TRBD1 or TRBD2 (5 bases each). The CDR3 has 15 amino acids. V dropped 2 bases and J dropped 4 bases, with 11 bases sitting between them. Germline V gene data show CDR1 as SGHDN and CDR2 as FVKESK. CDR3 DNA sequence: TGTGCCAGCAGCCAACTTAAGGGGACCACCGGGGAGCTGTTTTTT. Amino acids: CASSQLKGTTGELFF.

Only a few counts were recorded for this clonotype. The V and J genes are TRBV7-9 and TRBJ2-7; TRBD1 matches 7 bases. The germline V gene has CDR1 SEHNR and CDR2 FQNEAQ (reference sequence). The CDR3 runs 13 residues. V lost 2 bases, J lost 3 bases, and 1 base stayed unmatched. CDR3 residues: CASSLSGGYEQYF. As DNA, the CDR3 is TGTGCCAGCAGCTTATCAGGGGGCTACGAGCAGTACTTC.

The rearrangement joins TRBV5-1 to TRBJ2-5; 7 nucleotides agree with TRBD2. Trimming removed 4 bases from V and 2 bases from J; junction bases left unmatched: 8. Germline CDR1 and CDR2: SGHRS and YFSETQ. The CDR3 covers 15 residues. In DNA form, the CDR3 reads TGCGCCAGCAGCGCCCAACTAGCGACACAAGAGACCCAGTACTTC. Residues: CASSAQLATQETQYF.

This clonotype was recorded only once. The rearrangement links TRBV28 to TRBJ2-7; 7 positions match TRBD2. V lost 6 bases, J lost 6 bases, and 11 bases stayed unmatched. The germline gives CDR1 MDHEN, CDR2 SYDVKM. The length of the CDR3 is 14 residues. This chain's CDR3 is CASSTPQTSSEQYF. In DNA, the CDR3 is TGTGCCAGCAGCACCCCCCAGACTAGCTCCGAGCAGTACTTC.

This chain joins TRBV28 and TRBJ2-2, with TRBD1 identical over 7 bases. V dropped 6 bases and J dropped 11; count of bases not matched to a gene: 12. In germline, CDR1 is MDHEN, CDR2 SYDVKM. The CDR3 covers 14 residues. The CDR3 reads CASSPRDRPGELFF. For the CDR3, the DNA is TGTGCCAGCAGCCCCCGGGACAGACCTGGAGAGCTGTTTTTT.

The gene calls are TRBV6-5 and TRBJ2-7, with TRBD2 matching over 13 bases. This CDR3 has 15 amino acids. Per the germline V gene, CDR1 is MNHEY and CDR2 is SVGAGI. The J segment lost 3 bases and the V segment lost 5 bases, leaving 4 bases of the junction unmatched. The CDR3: CASSRTSGGLYEQYF. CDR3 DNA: TGTGCCAGCAGTCGGACTAGCGGGGGTCTCTACGAGCAGTACTTC.

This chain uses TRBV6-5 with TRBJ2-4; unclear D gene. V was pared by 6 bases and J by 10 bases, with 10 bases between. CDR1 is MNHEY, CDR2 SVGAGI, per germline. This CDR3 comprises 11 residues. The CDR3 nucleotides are TGTGCCAGCAGACGACACCAGATTCAGTACTTC. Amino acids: CASRRHQIQYF.

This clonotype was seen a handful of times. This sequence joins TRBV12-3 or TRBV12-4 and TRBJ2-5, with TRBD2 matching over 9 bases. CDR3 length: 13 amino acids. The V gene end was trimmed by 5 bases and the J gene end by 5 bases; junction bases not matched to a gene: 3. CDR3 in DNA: TGTGCCAGCAGTCTTCTAGCGGGGGAGACCCAGTACTTC. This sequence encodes CASSLLAGETQYF.

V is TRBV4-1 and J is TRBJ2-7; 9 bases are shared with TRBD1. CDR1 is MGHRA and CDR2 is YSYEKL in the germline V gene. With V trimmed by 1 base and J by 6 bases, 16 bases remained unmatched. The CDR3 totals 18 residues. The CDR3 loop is CASSQGLIQQGARGEQYF. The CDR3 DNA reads TGCGCCAGCAGCCAAGGTCTCATCCAACAGGGGGCTCGTGGCGAGCAGTACTTC.

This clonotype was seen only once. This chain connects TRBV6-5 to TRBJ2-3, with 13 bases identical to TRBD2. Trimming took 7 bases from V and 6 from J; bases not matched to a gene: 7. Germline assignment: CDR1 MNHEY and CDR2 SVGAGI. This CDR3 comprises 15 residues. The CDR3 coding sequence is TGTGCCAGCAAACTAGCGGGAGGGCCTTATGATACGCAGTATTTT. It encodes CASKLAGGPYDTQYF.

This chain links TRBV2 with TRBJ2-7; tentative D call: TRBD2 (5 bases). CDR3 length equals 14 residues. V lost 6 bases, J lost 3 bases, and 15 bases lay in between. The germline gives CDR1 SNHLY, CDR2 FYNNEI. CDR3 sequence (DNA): TGTGCCAGCAGCTCCGGGCGGACTTTCTACGAGCAGTACTTC. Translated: CASSSGRTFYEQYF.

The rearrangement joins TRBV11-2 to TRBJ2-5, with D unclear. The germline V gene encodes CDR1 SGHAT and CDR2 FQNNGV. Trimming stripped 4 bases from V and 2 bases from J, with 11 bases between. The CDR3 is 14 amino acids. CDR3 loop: CASSSPPEQETQYF. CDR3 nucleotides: TGTGCCAGCAGCTCACCCCCCGAGCAAGAGACCCAGTACTTC.

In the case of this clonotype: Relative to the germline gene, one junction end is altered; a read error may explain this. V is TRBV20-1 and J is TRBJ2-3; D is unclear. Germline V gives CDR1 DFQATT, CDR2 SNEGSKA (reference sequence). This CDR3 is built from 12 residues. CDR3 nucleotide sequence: TGCAGGGCTAGAGACAAACCAGATACGCAGTATTTT. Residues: CRARDKPDTQYF.

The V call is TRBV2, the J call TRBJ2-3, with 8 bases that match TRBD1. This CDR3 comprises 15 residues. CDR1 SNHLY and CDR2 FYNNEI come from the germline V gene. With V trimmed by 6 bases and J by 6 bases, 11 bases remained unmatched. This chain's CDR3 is CASRQRQGARDTQYF. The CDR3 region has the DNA TGTGCCAGCAGACAGCGGCAGGGGGCGCGGGATACGCAGTATTTT.

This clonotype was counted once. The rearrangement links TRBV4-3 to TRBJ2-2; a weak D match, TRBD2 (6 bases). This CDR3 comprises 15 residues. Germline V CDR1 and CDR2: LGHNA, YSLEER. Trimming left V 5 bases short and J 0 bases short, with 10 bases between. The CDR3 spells CASSLRGTNTGELFF. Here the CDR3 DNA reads TGCGCCAGCAGCTTACGCGGGACGAACACCGGGGAGCTGTTTTTT.

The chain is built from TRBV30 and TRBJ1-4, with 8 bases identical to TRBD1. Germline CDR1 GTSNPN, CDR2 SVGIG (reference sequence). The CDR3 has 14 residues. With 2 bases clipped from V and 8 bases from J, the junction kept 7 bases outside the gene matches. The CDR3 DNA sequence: TGTGCCTGGAGTCCGTGGACAGGGAAAGAAAAACTGTTTTTT. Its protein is CAWSPWTGKEKLFF.

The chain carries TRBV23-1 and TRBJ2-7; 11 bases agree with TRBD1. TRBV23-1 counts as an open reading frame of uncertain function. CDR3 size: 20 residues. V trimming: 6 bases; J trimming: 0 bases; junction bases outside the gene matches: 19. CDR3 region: CASRSSPDRGHGRASYEQYF. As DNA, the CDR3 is TGCGCCAGCAGGTCCAGCCCGGACAGGGGGCATGGACGGGCCTCCTACGAGCAGTACTTC.

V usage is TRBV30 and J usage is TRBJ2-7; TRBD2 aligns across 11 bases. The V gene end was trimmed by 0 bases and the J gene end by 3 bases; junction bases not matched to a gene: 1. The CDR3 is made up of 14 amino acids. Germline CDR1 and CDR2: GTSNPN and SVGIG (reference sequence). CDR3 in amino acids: CAWSVTSGGYEQYF. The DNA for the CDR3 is TGTGCCTGGAGTGTAACTAGCGGGGGCTACGAGCAGTACTTC.

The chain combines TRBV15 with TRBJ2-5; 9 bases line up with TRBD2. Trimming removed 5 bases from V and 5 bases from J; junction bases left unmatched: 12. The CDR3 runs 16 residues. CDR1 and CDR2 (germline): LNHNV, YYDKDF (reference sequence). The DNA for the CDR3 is TGTGCCACCAGCGGATCTAGCGGGACCTATAGGGAGACCCAGTACTTC. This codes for CATSGSSGTYRETQYF.

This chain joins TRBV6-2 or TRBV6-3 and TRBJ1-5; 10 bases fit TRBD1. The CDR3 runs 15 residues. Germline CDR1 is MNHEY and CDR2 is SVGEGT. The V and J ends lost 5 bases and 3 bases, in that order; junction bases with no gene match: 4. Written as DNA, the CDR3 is TGTGCCAGCAGTCACGGACAGGGGGTCAATCAGCCCCAGCATTTT. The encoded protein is CASSHGQGVNQPQHF.

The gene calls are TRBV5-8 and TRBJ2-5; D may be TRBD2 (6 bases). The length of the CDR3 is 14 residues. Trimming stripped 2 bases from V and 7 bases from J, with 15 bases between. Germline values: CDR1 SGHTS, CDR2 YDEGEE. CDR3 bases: TGTGCCAGCAGCTTTCGGGCCTCCGGGGGGACCCAGTACTTC. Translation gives CASSFRASGGTQYF.

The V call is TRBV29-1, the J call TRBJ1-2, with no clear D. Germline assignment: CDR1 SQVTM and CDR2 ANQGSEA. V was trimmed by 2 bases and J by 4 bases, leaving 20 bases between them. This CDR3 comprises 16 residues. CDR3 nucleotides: TGCAGCGTTGAATTTCGGGGTGGGGAAGGCAGCTATGGCTACACCTTC. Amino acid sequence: CSVEFRGGEGSYGYTF.

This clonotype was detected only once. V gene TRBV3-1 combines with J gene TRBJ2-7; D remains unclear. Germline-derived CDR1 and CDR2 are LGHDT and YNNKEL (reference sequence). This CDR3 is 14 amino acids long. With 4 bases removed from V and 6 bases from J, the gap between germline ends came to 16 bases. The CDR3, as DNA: TGTGCCAGCAGCCCCGATGCGACCCTTGTCGAGCAGTACTTC. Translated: CASSPDATLVEQYF.

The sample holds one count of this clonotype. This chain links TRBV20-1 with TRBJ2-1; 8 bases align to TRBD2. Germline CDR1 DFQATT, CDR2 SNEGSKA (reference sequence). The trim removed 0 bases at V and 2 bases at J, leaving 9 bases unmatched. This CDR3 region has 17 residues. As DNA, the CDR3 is TGCAGTGCTAGAGATAGACGGCGGGGGGCCGCCTACAATGAGCAGTTCTTC. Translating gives CSARDRRRGAAYNEQFF.

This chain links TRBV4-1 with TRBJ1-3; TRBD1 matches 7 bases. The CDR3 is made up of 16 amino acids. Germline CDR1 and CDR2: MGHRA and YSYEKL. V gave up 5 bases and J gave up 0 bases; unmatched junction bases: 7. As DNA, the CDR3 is TGCGCCAGCAGCACGCGACAGGGCGCCTCTGGAAACACCATATATTTT. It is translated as CASSTRQGASGNTIYF.

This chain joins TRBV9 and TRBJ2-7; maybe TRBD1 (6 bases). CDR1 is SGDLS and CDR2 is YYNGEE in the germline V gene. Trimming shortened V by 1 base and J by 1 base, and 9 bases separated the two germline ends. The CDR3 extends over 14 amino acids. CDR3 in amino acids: CASSVIGTSYEQYF. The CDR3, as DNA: TGTGCCAGCAGCGTAATTGGGACATCCTACGAGCAGTACTTC.

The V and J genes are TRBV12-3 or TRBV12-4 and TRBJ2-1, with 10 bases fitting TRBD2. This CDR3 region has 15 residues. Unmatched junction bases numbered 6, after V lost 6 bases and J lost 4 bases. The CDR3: CASRPSGGFYNEQFF. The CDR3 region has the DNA TGTGCCAGCAGACCTAGCGGGGGTTTTTACAATGAGCAGTTCTTC.

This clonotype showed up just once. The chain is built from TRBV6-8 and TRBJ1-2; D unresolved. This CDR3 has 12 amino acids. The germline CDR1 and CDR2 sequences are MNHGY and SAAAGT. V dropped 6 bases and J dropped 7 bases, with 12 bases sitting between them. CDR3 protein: CASRGFNRGYTF. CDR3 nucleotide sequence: TGTGCCAGCAGAGGCTTCAATCGTGGCTACACCTTC.